This TCR beta chain was captured in a study of blood T cells in healthy people across ages. A second PCR of 7 to 11 cycles used a sample-barcoded 5' primer and a J-beta primer mix. Via MiXCR, TCRdb re-called the 5' RACE reads, giving one row per CDR3 protein. The sample lists hundreds of thousands of distinct CDR3 sequences, under 35% occurring once. This clonotype was counted ten times or more. The sequence was obtained from a woman of 80 years or more in good health. Material for sequencing was blood.

The CDR3, as DNA: TGCAGTGCTAAGGGGCAGGGGGCTTTCCAAGAGACCCAGTACTTC. It specifies CSAKGQGAFQETQYF. V usage is TRBV20-1 and J usage is TRBJ2-5, with TRBD1 matching 8 bases. The CDR3 has 15 amino acids. Germline lookup yields CDR1 DFQATT and CDR2 SNEGSKA (reference sequence). The junction had 8 bases not matched to a gene; V was cut back by 4 bases and J by 1 base.